The rows below give T cell receptor beta chains drawn from one sample of a study of T cells in Graves' hyperthyroidism and ophthalmopathy. TCRdb independently ran MiXCR on the multiplex PCR reads; one entry per CDR3 protein. This table holds about 270,000 distinct CDR3 sequences, 13% to 15% found once. The specimen sequenced was blood. The source of these receptors is a woman aged 50 to 60 with Graves' hyperthyroidism that later progressed to Graves' ophthalmopathy. CDR3s include the opening cysteine and the closing phenylalanine or tryptophan. A D gene is named only where the DNA matches it firmly. Where a row states a size, it is once, few, many or the class of an expanded clone; other rows omit it.

J	V	size	D	DNA	CDR3
TRBJ1-3	TRBV29-1	few	-	TGCAGCGTTGAGGGGGGAAACACCATATATTTT	CSVEGGNTIYF
TRBJ2-7	TRBV28	many	-	TGTGCCAGCAGCCTAGGGGGAGGGCGACGGGGGATATCCTACGAGCAGTACTTC	CASSLGGGRRGISYEQYF
TRBJ1-4	TRBV19	-	-	TGTGCCAGTAGTATGCAGGCAACTAATGAAAAACTGTTTTTT	CASSMQATNEKLFF
TRBJ1-2	TRBV27	many	-	TGTGCCAGCAGACCCACCGGGGTGCCGGGGGGCTACACCTTC	CASRPTGVPGGYTF
TRBJ2-2	TRBV2	many	-	TGTGCCAGCAGAGACAGGATCAACACCGGGGAGCTGTTTTTT	CASRDRINTGELFF
TRBJ2-3	TRBV12-3/TRBV12-4	medium-sized	-	TGTGCCAGCAGCCTCTATGGCCCGTCCGCAGATACGCAGTATTTT	CASSLYGPSADTQYF
TRBJ1-2	TRBV19	few	TRBD1	TGTGCCAGTAGGAATCTACAGGGGGCCTATGGCTACACCTTC	CASRNLQGAYGYTF
TRBJ1-4	TRBV9	few	-	TGTGCCAGCAGCGTAAGGGGGGACCTCAGTTGGGGTGAAAAACTGTTTTTT	CASSVRGDLSWGEKLFF
TRBJ2-1	TRBV12-3/TRBV12-4	many	-	TGTGCCAGCAGAGGCCGCGCAGGGGCAGTCCTAACCTACAATGAGCAGTTCTTC	CASRGRAGAVLTYNEQFF
TRBJ1-2	TRBV11-3	many	-	TGTGCCAGCAGCTTCAGAGGGGGAGAGGGCTACACCTTC	CASSFRGGEGYTF
TRBJ2-2	TRBV27	-	-	TGTGCCAGCAGTGAAAGGGCCCACTACACCGGGGAGCTGTTTTTT	CASSERAHYTGELFF
TRBJ2-3	TRBV20-1	-	TRBD2	TGCAGTGCTAGAGATAGGCTAGCGGGACGCACAGATACGCAGTATTTT	CSARDRLAGRTDTQYF
TRBJ2-7	TRBV5-1	many	-	TGCGCCAGCAGCTTGGCGGGGACCACTTCCTACGAGCAGTACTTC	CASSLAGTTSYEQYF
TRBJ1-2	TRBV2	many	-	TGTGCCAGCAGTGTAGGCGTAAAGATGGGCTACACCTTC	CASSVGVKMGYTF
TRBJ1-5	TRBV4-1	few	-	TGCGCCAGCAGCCTCAGGGTGGCGCTGAATCAGCCCCAGCATTTT	CASSLRVALNQPQHF
TRBJ2-1	TRBV9	-	TRBD2	TGTGCCAGCAGCTCCGGGACTAGCGGGAGCTCCTACAATGAGCAGTTCTTC	CASSSGTSGSSYNEQFF
TRBJ2-7	TRBV27	many	-	TGTGCCAGCAGTTTAAGTAAGGGGAACTACGAGCAGTACTTC	CASSLSKGNYEQYF
TRBJ2-3	TRBV7-3	many	-	TGTGCCAGCAGCTTAAATGGACCCTTCGGTACAGATACGCAGTATTTT	CASSLNGPFGTDTQYF
TRBJ2-6	TRBV6-1	-	TRBD2	TGTGCCAGCAGTGAAAGCGTGACTAGCGCCTTCTCTGGGGCCAACGTCCTGACTTTC	CASSESVTSAFSGANVLTF
TRBJ1-1	TRBV5-1	many	-	TGCGCCAGCGGTAGGGGGGGAGGCATGAACACTGAAGCTTTCTTT	CASGRGGGMNTEAFF
TRBJ1-5	TRBV12-3/TRBV12-4	-	-	TGTGCCAGCAGTTTAGGGCAGCTCCAGCATTTT	CASSLGQLQHF
TRBJ2-7	TRBV6-1	many	-	TGTGCCAGCAGTGAAGTAGCCGGACGCTCCTACGAGCAGTACTTC	CASSEVAGRSYEQYF
TRBJ1-6	TRBV2	many	-	TGTGCCAGCAGGGCCGAGGGCACCTCTGGTTCACCCCTCCACTTT	CASRAEGTSGSPLHF
TRBJ1-1	TRBV2	many	-	TGTGCCAGCAGTGAAGCGGGGCCGTGGAATACTGAAGCTTTCTTT	CASSEAGPWNTEAFF
TRBJ2-1	TRBV12-3/TRBV12-4	many	TRBD2	TGTGCCAGCAGACAGGGACTAGCGGGGGGGAATGAGCAGTTCTTC	CASRQGLAGGNEQFF
TRBJ2-3	TRBV7-3	many	TRBD2	TGTGCCAGCAGCGGAATAGCGGGAGATACGCAGTATTTT	CASSGIAGDTQYF
TRBJ2-6	TRBV20-1	many	-	TGCAGTGTCCTATTACCCTCCGGCCCTGGGGCCAACGTCCTGACTTTC	CSVLLPSGPGANVLTF
TRBJ1-1	TRBV29-1	many	-	TGCAGCGTTGAAGGCCTAAGGGAGGGCACTGAAGCTTTCTTT	CSVEGLREGTEAFF
TRBJ2-4	TRBV5-1	many	-	TGCGCCAGCAGCTCGAGTGGGGACAAAAACATTCAGTACTTC	CASSSSGDKNIQYF
TRBJ2-7	TRBV2	many	TRBD1	TGTGCCAGCAGTTACGGACAGGGGGGGGGCGAGCAGTACTTC	CASSYGQGGGEQYF
TRBJ1-5	TRBV28	many	-	TGTGCCAGCAGTTTATTTATGGGGAATCAGCCCCAGCATTTT	CASSLFMGNQPQHF
TRBJ2-1	TRBV29-1	many	-	TGCAGCGTCCGAGGGGGGTGGGGGCTCGTTAATGAGCAGTTCTTC	CSVRGGWGLVNEQFF
TRBJ1-2	TRBV28	many	-	TGTGCCAGCACCGGGAGGGATGGCTACACCTTC	CASTGRDGYTF
TRBJ2-2	TRBV3-1	few	-	TGTGCCAGCAGCCAATCAGGGACCTACACCGGGGAGCTGTTTTTT	CASSQSGTYTGELFF
TRBJ1-4	TRBV29-1	few	-	TGCAGCGTTGAAGACCCAGGCGAAAAACTGTTTTTT	CSVEDPGEKLFF
TRBJ2-7	TRBV4-2	many	TRBD2	TGTGCCAGCAGCCCAGACCTAGCGGGCAGCTCCTACGAGCAGTACTTC	CASSPDLAGSSYEQYF
TRBJ2-5	TRBV2	many	TRBD2	TGTGCCAGCAGGGAACTAGCGGGAAAAGAGACCCAGTACTTT	CASRELAGKETQYF
TRBJ2-7	TRBV12-3/TRBV12-4	many	-	TGTGCCAGCAGTCCCGATCAGGCCCGACGGTACGAGCAGTACTTC	CASSPDQARRYEQYF
TRBJ1-2	TRBV27	many	TRBD1	TGTGCCAGCAGTTTTTTAGGGGGCATCAGCTATGGCTACACCTTC	CASSFLGGISYGYTF
TRBJ2-5	TRBV7-2	-	TRBD1	TGTGCCAGCAGCCAGTACAGGGGGAGTCGAGAGACCCAGTACTTC	CASSQYRGSRETQYF
TRBJ2-5	TRBV2	many	-	TGTGCCAGCAGTGTAAGCGGGTACCAAGAGACCCAGTACTTC	CASSVSGYQETQYF
TRBJ1-1	TRBV2	-	TRBD1	TGTGCCAGCAGTGAATGGGACAGGGGCGGAACGGCTGCCATGAACACTGAAGCTTTCTTT	CASSEWDRGGTAAMNTEAFF
TRBJ1-5	TRBV2	many	-	TGTGCCAGCAGTGAAATGGGGACTCAGCCCCAGCATTTT	CASSEMGTQPQHF